Listed here is a single T cell receptor (beta chain). What it binds is not known. The germline V gene encodes CDR1 GTSNPN and CDR2 SVGIG (reference sequence). V lost 4 bases to trimming and J lost 0 bases, with 13 bases between them. The CDR3 is 15 residues long. These data originate in a study of lymphopenia after photon versus proton radiotherapy. The study, taken as a whole, reports: In patients who died, overall survival fell as post-nadir TCR diversity dropped more. Oligoclonal CD8+ Temra expansion after nadir drove photon patients' diversity drop. Authors raise, but do not show, better survival with proton therapy.

TCRdb's copy holds only in-frame clones and misses some; the assay was immunoSEQ multiplex PCR. The table includes roughly 49,000 clones, about 92% detected once. The chain links TRBV30 to TRBJ1-5; possibly TRBD1 for D (5 bases). The sequences come from peripheral blood, collected from a patient treated with photon-based radiotherapy. The clonotype was recovered from a middle-aged woman with cholangiocarcinoma. The CDR3 DNA sequence: TGTGCCTGGAAAGGGGCGGCAGTTAGCAATCAGCCCCAGCATTTT. Translating gives CAWKGAAVSNQPQHF.